The entry below describes one TCR beta chain. The data originate from a study of blood T cell repertoires in COVID-19. Study in general: Collection of acute and convalescent COVID-19 samples took place in the United States, Italy and Spain.

The data were produced by immunoSEQ multiplex PCR, yet TCRdb's version contains in-frame clones alone and is incomplete. The sample shows about 310,000 clones, about nine tenths of them seen only once. Per germline, CDR1 ENHRY and CDR2 SYGVKD. The CDR3 runs 13 residues. Trimming stripped 4 bases from V and 5 bases from J, with 8 bases between. Sequencing used peripheral blood. The chain combines TRBV10-3 with TRBJ1-4; tentative D call: TRBD1 (5 bases). The origin of this receptor is a man in his forties or fifties with active or convalescent COVID-19. The CDR3 reads CAISGPGNEKLFF. The DNA of the CDR3 is TGTGCCATCAGTGGGCCAGGGAATGAAAAACTGTTTTTT.